The following is a T cell receptor (beta chain) sequence with its context. This clonotype was seen a handful of times. What this receptor recognizes is not known. No much larger clone exists at a distance of one base, and base qualities are not known. The TCR beta CDR3 regions were amplified from the RNA transcripts. The first round of RT-PCR for the TCR CDR3 was performed with the HTBI primer set and the Qiagen OneStep RT-PCR kit. A second multiplex PCR round built the libraries, followed by size selection and purification. Paired-end sequencing of the libraries was performed with 100 bp reads on an Illumina HiSeq2000. Turning to the authors' computational methods: SOAPnuke was used to process the raw data, with reads discarded if the reads contained adapters or uncalled bases, had a mean Phred below 15, or lacked an exact constant-primer or identifier match. High-quality paired reads were merged using COPE v1.2.5, and each unique nucleotide sequence was defined as a clonotype. MiTCR v1.1 was used to align clonotypes to the IMGT TRBV, TRBD and TRBJ reference segments. Analysis was restricted to V-J combinations with a frequency above 0.0001, which covered 99.2% of repertoires. The TCS score was defined as the ratio of F50 (clonal expansion) to E x V (chaos), calculated using BLOSUM62-based TCRdist between CDR3 peptides within each V-J. Welch's t-statistics and random forest reduced some 510 V-J features to 10 to 15, which were used in a naive Bayes classifier (R e1071). The public reads were reanalyzed by TCRdb: fastp trimming at Q25, MiXCR alignment, in-frame beta chains only. Duplicate CDR3 protein sequences are folded into a single record with the most common DNA and genes. These V and J calls are TCRdb output, not the study's own analysis. The sample includes 490,000 or so distinct CDR3 sequences, with about 20% observed a single time. The ten largest clonotypes hold 40% to 50% of the sample.

The source of the sample is a study of T cells in Graves' hyperthyroidism and ophthalmopathy (dated by TCRdb to about 2019). Study-wide context: Peripheral blood was sampled at the time of initial diagnosis, prior to any treatment. A discovery cohort of about a hundred patients, fewer than 50 with Graves' ophthalmopathy and 57 with stable Graves' hyperthyroidism, was used to find distinguishing TCR V-J signatures. An independent validation cohort of 18 to 20 hyperthyroidism patients and about 15 patients who later progressed to ophthalmopathy tested prospective prediction of ophthalmopathy. The 100 discovery patients were randomly divided into training and test sets at a 7:3 ratio. Thyroid tissue and blood T-cell repertoires from several Graves' hyperthyroidism patients were also compared in the study. After blood sampling, hyperthyroidism patients were treated with methimazole at a starting dose of 30 mg daily, and ophthalmopathy patients were treated with high-dose intravenous methylprednisolone. The paper reports TCR Vbeta CDR3 sequencing of over 120 peripheral blood samples: approximately 41 ophthalmopathy, 70 to 85 hyperthyroidism and some 17 progressor patients. What the study reported, not specific to this receptor: Sample size was not statistically predetermined, and investigators were not blinded to group allocation. In validation, the model predicted progression to ophthalmopathy with roughly 70% sensitivity and 72% to 85% specificity, a median of 6.5 months before onset. In cross-validation, a model built on a 13 V-J signature told ophthalmopathy apart from stable hyperthyroidism with roughly 87% sensitivity and about 81% specificity, and in testing the same model reached 80%/75%. Most expanded thyroid clonotypes (frequency above 0.001) were also detected in blood, suggesting blood repertoires may reflect thyroid immune responses.

Ophthalmopathy patients had moderately to severely active disease, with a Clinical Activity Score of 3 or more, a NOSPECS grade of 4 or more, and a disease duration of less than 3 months. Any patient with an uncontrolled infection, another autoimmune disease, pregnancy or lactation was excluded. Diagnoses were established on the basis of clinical symptoms, serum thyroxine and TRAb, thyroid ultrasound, and orbital computed tomography. Ficoll-Paque density gradient centrifugation was used to isolate PBMCs from 9.5 to 10 ml of fresh peripheral blood. Total RNA was extracted with Trizol reagent, and quality was checked on an Agilent 2100 Bioanalyzer. V drops 5 bases and J drops 5 bases, leaving 9 bases in between. The CDR3 goes from the cysteine to the phenylalanine over 13 residues. Just CDR3 DNA is preserved here, 39 bases in frame from base 1. CDR1 and CDR2 are read off the germline V gene as SGHTA and FQGNSA.

Sequencing was carried out using blood. The sequence links TRBV7-2 to TRBJ2-2; the D region possibly corresponds to TRBD2 (5 bases align). This receptor was taken from a man aged 35 to 55 with Graves' ophthalmopathy. The CDR3 protein sequence reads: CASSRGSTGELFF. The sequence in DNA is TGTGCCAGCAGCCGAGGGTCTACCGGGGAGCTGTTTTTT.